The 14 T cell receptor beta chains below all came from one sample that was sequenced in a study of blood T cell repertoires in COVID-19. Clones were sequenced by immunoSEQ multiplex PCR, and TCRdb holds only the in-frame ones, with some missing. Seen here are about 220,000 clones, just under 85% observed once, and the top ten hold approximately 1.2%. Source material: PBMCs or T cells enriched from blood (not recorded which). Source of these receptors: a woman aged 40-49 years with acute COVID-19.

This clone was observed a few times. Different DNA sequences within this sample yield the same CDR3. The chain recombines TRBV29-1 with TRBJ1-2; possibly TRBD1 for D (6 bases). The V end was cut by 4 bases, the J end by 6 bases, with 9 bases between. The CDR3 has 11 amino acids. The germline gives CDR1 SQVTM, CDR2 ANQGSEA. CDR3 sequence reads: CSVGRGNGYTF. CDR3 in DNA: TGCAGCGTTGGCAGGGGAAATGGCTACACCTTC.

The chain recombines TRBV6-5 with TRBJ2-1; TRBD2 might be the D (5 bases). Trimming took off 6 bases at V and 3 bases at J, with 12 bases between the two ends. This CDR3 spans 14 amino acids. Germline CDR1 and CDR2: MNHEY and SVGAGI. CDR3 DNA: TGTGCCAGCAGCGGACTGTCTTTCTACAATGAGCAGTTCTTC. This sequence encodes CASSGLSFYNEQFF.

The CDR3 spells CASSPSPKRPRTDTQYF. In DNA form, the CDR3 reads TGTGCCAGTAGTCCGTCCCCCAAGCGGCCACGCACAGATACGCAGTATTTT. The gene calls are TRBV19 and TRBJ2-3; weak D call: TRBD2 (5 bases). Germline CDR1 and CDR2: LNHDA and SQIVND (reference sequence). The germline V and J ends were trimmed by 5 bases and 1 base, with 19 bases remaining between them. This CDR3 has 17 residues.

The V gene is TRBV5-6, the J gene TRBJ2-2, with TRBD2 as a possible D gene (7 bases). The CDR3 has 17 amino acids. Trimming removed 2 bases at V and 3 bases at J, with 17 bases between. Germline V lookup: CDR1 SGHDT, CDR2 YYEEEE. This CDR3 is CASSLTQGSGDTGELFF. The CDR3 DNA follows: TGTGCCAGCAGCTTAACCCAGGGGAGCGGGGACACCGGGGAGCTGTTTTTT.

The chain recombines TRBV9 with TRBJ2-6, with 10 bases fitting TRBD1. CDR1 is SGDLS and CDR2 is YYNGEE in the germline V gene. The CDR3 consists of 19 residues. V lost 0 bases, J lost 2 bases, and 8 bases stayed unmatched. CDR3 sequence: CASSVVGQGRPTGANVLTF. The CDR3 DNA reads TGTGCCAGCAGCGTAGTGGGACAGGGGAGACCTACTGGGGCCAACGTCCTGACTTTC.

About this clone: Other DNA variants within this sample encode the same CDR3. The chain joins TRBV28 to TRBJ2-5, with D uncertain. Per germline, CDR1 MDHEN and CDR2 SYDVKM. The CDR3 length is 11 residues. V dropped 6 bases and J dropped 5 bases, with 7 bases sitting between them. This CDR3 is CASSLRETQYF. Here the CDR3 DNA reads TGTGCCAGCAGCCTCCGTGAGACCCAGTACTTC.

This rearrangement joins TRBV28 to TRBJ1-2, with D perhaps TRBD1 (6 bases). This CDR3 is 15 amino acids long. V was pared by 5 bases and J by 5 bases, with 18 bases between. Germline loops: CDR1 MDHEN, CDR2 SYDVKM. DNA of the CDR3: TGTGCCAGCAGTACCCAGGGGCGCACGTTATATGGCTACACCTTC. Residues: CASSTQGRTLYGYTF.

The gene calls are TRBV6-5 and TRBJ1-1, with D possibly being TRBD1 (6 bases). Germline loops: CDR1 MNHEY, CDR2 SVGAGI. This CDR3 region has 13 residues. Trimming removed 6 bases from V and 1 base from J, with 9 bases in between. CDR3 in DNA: TGTGCCAGCAGCGCGGACAGGAACACTGAAGCTTTCTTT. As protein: CASSADRNTEAFF.

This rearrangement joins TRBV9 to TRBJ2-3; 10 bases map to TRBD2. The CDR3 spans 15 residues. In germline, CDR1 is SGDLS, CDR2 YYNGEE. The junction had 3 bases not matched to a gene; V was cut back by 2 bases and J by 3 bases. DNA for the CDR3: TGTGCCAGCAGCGTGAGCGGGGGGGTAACAGATACGCAGTATTTT. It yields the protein CASSVSGGVTDTQYF.

CDR3 in amino acids: CASSPRGDSNTGELFF. DNA of the CDR3: TGTGCCAGCAGTCCCCGCGGGGATTCGAACACCGGGGAGCTGTTTTTT. The chain employs TRBV7-3 and TRBJ2-2, with D possibly matching TRBD2 (6 bases). Germline loops: CDR1 SGHTA, CDR2 FQGTGA. The length of the CDR3 is 16 residues. Trimming removed 6 bases at V and 0 bases at J, with 14 bases between.

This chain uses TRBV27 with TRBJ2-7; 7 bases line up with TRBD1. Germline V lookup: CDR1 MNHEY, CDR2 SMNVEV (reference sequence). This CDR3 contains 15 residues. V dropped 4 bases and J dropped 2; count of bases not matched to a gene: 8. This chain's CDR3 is CASSSHRGETYEQYF. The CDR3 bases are TGTGCCAGCAGTTCCCACAGGGGTGAGACCTACGAGCAGTACTTC.

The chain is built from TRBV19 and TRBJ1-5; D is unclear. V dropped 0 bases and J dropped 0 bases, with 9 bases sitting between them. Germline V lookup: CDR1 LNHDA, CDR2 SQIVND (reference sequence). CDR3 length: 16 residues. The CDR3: CASSIEGSHSNQPQHF. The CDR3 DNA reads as TGTGCCAGTAGTATAGAGGGCAGCCATAGCAATCAGCCCCAGCATTTT.

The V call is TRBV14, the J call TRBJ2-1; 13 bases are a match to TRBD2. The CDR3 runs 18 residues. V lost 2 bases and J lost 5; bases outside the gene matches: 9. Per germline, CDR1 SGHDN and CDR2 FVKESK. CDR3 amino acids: CASSQWTSGGLGHNEQFF. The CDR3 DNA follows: TGTGCCAGCAGCCAATGGACTAGCGGGGGCCTGGGCCACAATGAGCAGTTCTTC.

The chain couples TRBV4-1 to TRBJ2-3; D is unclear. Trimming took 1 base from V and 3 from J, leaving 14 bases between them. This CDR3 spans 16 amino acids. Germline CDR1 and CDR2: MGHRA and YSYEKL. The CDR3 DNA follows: TGCGCCAGCAGCCAAGCTCAGCGATGGAGTACAGATACGCAGTATTTT. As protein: CASSQAQRWSTDTQYF.